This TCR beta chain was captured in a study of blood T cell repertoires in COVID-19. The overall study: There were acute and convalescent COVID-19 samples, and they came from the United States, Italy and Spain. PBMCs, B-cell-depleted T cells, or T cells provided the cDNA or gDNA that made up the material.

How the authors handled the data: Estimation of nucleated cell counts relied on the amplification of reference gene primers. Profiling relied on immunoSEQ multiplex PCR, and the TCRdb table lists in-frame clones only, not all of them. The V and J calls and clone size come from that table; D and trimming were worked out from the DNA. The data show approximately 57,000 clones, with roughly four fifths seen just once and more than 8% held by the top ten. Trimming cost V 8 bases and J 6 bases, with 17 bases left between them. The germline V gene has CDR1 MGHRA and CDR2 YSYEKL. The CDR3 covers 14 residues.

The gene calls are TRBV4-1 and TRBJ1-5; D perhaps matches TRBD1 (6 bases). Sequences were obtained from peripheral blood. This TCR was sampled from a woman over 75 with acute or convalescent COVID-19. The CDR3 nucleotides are TGCGCCAGCGCCGACAAGGGGGTTGGTCAGCCCCAGCATTTT. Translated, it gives CASADKGVGQPQHF.